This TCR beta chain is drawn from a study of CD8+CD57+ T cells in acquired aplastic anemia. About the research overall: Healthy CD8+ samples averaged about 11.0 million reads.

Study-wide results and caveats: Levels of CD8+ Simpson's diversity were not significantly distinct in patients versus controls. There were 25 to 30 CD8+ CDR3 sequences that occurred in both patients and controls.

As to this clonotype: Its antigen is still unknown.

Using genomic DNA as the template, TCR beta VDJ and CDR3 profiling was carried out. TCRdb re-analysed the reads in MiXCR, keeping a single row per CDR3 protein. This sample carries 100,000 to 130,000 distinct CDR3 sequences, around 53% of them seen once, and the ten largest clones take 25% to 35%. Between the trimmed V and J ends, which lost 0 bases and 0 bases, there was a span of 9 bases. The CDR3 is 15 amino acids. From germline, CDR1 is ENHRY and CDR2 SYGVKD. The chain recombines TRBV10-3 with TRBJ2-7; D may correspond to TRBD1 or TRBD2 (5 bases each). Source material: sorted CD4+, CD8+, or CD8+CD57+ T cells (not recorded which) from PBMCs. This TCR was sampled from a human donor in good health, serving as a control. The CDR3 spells CAISESAGSSYEQYF. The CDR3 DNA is TGTGCCATCAGTGAGTCGGCAGGGAGCTCCTACGAGCAGTACTTC.